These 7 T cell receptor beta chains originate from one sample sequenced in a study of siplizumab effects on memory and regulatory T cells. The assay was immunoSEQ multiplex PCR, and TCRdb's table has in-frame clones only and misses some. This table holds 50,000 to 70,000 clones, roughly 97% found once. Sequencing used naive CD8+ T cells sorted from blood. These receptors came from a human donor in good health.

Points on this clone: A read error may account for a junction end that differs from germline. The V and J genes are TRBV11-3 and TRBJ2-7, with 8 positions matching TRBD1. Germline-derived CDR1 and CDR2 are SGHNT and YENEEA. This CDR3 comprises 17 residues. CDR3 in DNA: TGTGCCAGCAGCTTAGATCGGGACAGGCCAAGCTCCCACGAGCAGTACTTC. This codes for CASSLDRDRPSSHEQYF.

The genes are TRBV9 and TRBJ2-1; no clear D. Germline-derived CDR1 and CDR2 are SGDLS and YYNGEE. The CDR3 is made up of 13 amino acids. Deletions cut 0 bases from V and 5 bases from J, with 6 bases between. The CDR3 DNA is TGTGCCAGCAGCGTAGTATACGACAATGAGCAGTTCTTC. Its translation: CASSVVYDNEQFF.

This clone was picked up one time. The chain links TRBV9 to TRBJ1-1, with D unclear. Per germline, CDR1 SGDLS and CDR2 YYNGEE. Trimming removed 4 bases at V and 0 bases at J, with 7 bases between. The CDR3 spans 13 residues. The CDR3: CASSPTLNTEAFF. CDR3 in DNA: TGTGCCAGCAGCCCCACTTTGAACACTGAAGCTTTCTTT.

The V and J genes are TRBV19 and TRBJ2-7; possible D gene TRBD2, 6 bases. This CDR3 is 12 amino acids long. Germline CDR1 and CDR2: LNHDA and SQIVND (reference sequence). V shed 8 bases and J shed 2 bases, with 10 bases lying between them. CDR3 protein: CASAAGPYEQYF. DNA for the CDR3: TGTGCCAGTGCCGCGGGGCCCTACGAGCAGTACTTC. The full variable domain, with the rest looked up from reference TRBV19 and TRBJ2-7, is DGGITQSPKYLFRKEGQNVTLSCEQNLNHDAMYWYRQDPGQGLRLIYYSQIVNDFQKGDIAEGYSVSREKKESFPLTVTSAQKNPTAFYLCASAAGPYEQYFGPGTRLTVT.

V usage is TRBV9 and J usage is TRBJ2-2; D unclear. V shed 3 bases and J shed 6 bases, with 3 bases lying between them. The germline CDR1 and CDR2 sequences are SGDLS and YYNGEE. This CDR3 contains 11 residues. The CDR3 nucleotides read TGTGCCAGCAGCGGGCCCGGGGAGCTGTTTTTT. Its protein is CASSGPGELFF.

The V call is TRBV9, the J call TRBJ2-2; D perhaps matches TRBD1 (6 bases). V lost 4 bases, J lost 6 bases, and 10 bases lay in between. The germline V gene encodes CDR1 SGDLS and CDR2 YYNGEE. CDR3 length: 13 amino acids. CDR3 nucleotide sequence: TGTGCCAGCAGCCCAGGGGATGCCGGGGAGCTGTTTTTT. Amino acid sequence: CASSPGDAGELFF. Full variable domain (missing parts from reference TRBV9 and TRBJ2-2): DSGVTQTPKHLITATGQRVTLRCSPRSGDLSVYWYQQSLDQGLQFLIQYYNGEERAKGNILERFSAQQFPDLHSELNLSSLELGDSALYFCASSPGDAGELFFGEGSRLTVL.

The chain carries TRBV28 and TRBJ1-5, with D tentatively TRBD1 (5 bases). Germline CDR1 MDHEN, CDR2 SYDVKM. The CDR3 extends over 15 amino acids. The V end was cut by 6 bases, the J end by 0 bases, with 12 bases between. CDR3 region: CASRLTDNSNQPQHF. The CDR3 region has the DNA TGTGCCAGCAGACTGACAGACAATAGCAATCAGCCCCAGCATTTT.